This is a list of T cell receptor beta chains from one sample in a study of blood T cell repertoires in COVID-19. Assay: immunoSEQ multiplex PCR; the TCRdb copy retains only in-frame clones and omits some. The sample shows some 220,000 clones, 60% to 85% of them seen only once. The sample was peripheral blood. The receptors shown here come from a woman in her 70s with acute or convalescent COVID-19. Each CDR3 is given with its conserved first and last residue. Fields, in order: CDR3 DNA, CDR3 protein, V gene, clone size, D gene, J gene. The D gene is left open where the match is weak. Some rows mark clone size as missing; the rest say once, few, many or name a class of expanded clone.

CDR3nt: TGTGCCAGCAGCTCACCTGACAGGGAAGCTTTCTTT
CDR3aa: CASSSPDREAFF
v_gene: TRBV7-2
abundance: .
d_gene: .
j_gene: TRBJ1-1

CDR3nt: TGCGCCAGCAGTAAAAATCCCGGGACAGGGCTGGACGAGCAGTACTTC
CDR3aa: CASSKNPGTGLDEQYF
v_gene: TRBV10-1
abundance: once
d_gene: TRBD1
j_gene: TRBJ2-7

CDR3nt: TGTGCCAGCAGCTCTGACAGGAACACTGAAGCTTTCTTT
CDR3aa: CASSSDRNTEAFF
v_gene: TRBV11-2
abundance: .
d_gene: .
j_gene: TRBJ1-1

CDR3nt: TGTGCCAGTAGTATAGATCTTCAGGGTGGGAATGTTCAGCCCCAGCATTTT
CDR3aa: CASSIDLQGGNVQPQHF
v_gene: TRBV19
abundance: .
d_gene: .
j_gene: TRBJ1-5

CDR3nt: TGTGCCAGCAGTGAAGCCTCGACCCCGGGGGGGAGTGAGCAGTTCTTC
CDR3aa: CASSEASTPGGSEQFF
v_gene: TRBV2
abundance: .
d_gene: TRBD2
j_gene: TRBJ2-1

CDR3nt: TGTGCCAGCAGTTACTCGAAGGGAGTGGCCTACGGCTACACCTTC
CDR3aa: CASSYSKGVAYGYTF
v_gene: TRBV6-2/TRBV6-3
abundance: .
d_gene: .
j_gene: TRBJ1-2

CDR3nt: TGTGCCAGCAGCTTAAGTGGCCACCCCAGCGGCACAGATACGCAGTATTTT
CDR3aa: CASSLSGHPSGTDTQYF
v_gene: TRBV7-2
abundance: .
d_gene: .
j_gene: TRBJ2-3

CDR3nt: TGTGCCAGCAGCCAAGACCAACCTAACAATGAGCAGTTCTTC
CDR3aa: CASSQDQPNNEQFF
v_gene: TRBV3-1/TRBV3-2
abundance: .
d_gene: .
j_gene: TRBJ2-1

CDR3nt: TGTGCCAGCAGCTTAGGGGAACGGACAGGGGGCGAGCAGTACTTC
CDR3aa: CASSLGERTGGEQYF
v_gene: TRBV7-3
abundance: .
d_gene: TRBD1
j_gene: TRBJ2-7

CDR3nt: TGTGCCAGCAGCCCTGACAGTTTATCCTACAATGAGCAGTTCTTC
CDR3aa: CASSPDSLSYNEQFF
v_gene: TRBV7-6
abundance: once
d_gene: .
j_gene: TRBJ2-1

CDR3nt: TGTGCCAGCAGCTGGGACAGGGGTGGGACCCAGTACTTC
CDR3aa: CASSWDRGGTQYF
v_gene: TRBV11-2
abundance: .
d_gene: TRBD1
j_gene: TRBJ2-5

CDR3nt: TGTGCCAGCAGCCAAGACGGCCTGGCGGGCGAAAAACTGTTTTTT
CDR3aa: CASSQDGLAGEKLFF
v_gene: TRBV3-1/TRBV3-2
abundance: .
d_gene: .
j_gene: TRBJ1-4

CDR3nt: TGCGCCAGCAGCCAACACGAGACCGGGGAGCTGTTTTTT
CDR3aa: CASSQHETGELFF
v_gene: TRBV4-3
abundance: .
d_gene: .
j_gene: TRBJ2-2

CDR3nt: TGTGCCAGCAGCTTCTCGACTAGCGGGGGGTCCTACAATGAGCAGTTCTTC
CDR3aa: CASSFSTSGGSYNEQFF
v_gene: TRBV7-8
abundance: once
d_gene: TRBD2
j_gene: TRBJ2-1

CDR3nt: TGTGCCAGTAGTATCCCTAGCGGGGACGTAGACTTTTCCTACACAGATACGCAGTATTTT
CDR3aa: CASSIPSGDVDFSYTDTQYF
v_gene: TRBV19
abundance: .
d_gene: TRBD2
j_gene: TRBJ2-3

CDR3nt: TGTGCCAGCAGTTTAATGAGGGGGCCGTGGTTCTTC
CDR3aa: CASSLMRGPWFF
v_gene: TRBV12-3/TRBV12-4
abundance: once
d_gene: TRBD1
j_gene: TRBJ2-1

CDR3nt: TGTGCCAGCTCACCAGAGTTGAATCAGCCCCAGCATTTT
CDR3aa: CASSPELNQPQHF
v_gene: TRBV18
abundance: few
d_gene: .
j_gene: TRBJ1-5

CDR3nt: TGTGCCAGCAGCTTCGGACGGGGCTCTGGAAACACCATATATTTT
CDR3aa: CASSFGRGSGNTIYF
v_gene: TRBV7-9
abundance: .
d_gene: .
j_gene: TRBJ1-3

CDR3nt: TGTGCCAGCAGTGAAGCGGCAAAACCTCGAAACACCATATATTTT
CDR3aa: CASSEAAKPRNTIYF
v_gene: TRBV6-1
abundance: .
d_gene: .
j_gene: TRBJ1-3

CDR3nt: TGTGCCAGCAGCGTTAGCGGGGGGTCGTACCAAGAGACCCAGTACTTC
CDR3aa: CASSVSGGSYQETQYF
v_gene: TRBV9
abundance: .
d_gene: TRBD2
j_gene: TRBJ2-5

CDR3nt: TGTGCCACCAGTGATTACAGGGTGGACTATGGCTACACCTTC
CDR3aa: CATSDYRVDYGYTF
v_gene: TRBV24-1
abundance: .
d_gene: .
j_gene: TRBJ1-2

CDR3nt: TGTGCCAGCAGCTCTCGGATTCCGGGGATAGCGGGGGGCTCCTACAATGAGCAGTTCTTC
CDR3aa: CASSSRIPGIAGGSYNEQFF
v_gene: TRBV5-8
abundance: .
d_gene: TRBD2
j_gene: TRBJ2-1

CDR3nt: TGCGCCAGCCGGGCGGGGGCAGAGACCCAGTACTTC
CDR3aa: CASRAGAETQYF
v_gene: TRBV5-1
abundance: .
d_gene: .
j_gene: TRBJ2-5

CDR3nt: TGCGCCAGCAGTGATCGCAGGGATTCCGGCTACACCTTC
CDR3aa: CASSDRRDSGYTF
v_gene: TRBV10-2
abundance: once
d_gene: .
j_gene: TRBJ1-2

CDR3nt: TGTGCCAGTAGTCTGCAGACCGGACAGCTTCAGTACTTC
CDR3aa: CASSLQTGQLQYF
v_gene: TRBV19
abundance: .
d_gene: .
j_gene: TRBJ2-4

CDR3nt: TGTGCCAGCAGGAGGACAGATAGCTATGGCTACACCTTC
CDR3aa: CASRRTDSYGYTF
v_gene: TRBV27
abundance: .
d_gene: .
j_gene: TRBJ1-2

CDR3nt: TGTGCCAGCAGCCCCGCAATATTAGCTGTCGTGAACACCATATATTTT
CDR3aa: CASSPAILAVVNTIYF
v_gene: TRBV9
abundance: once
d_gene: .
j_gene: TRBJ1-3

CDR3nt: TGTGCCAGCAGCTTAGGATTTCGTTGGAGGTCCTCCAAAAACATTCAGTACTTC
CDR3aa: CASSLGFRWRSSKNIQYF
v_gene: TRBV11-2
abundance: .
d_gene: .
j_gene: TRBJ2-4

CDR3nt: TGTGCCAGCAGTGAAAGGGGCAGACTTTTGACCCAGCATTTT
CDR3aa: CASSERGRLLTQHF
v_gene: TRBV2
abundance: .
d_gene: .
j_gene: TRBJ1-5

CDR3nt: TGTGCCACCAGCTTATCCGGAAACACCATATATTTT
CDR3aa: CATSLSGNTIYF
v_gene: TRBV15
abundance: .
d_gene: .
j_gene: TRBJ1-3

CDR3nt: TGTGCCAGCACCCTCGTGAGAGAATCCTACAATGAGCAGTTCTTC
CDR3aa: CASTLVRESYNEQFF
v_gene: TRBV7-8
abundance: .
d_gene: .
j_gene: TRBJ2-1

CDR3nt: TGTGCCAGCAGCCTTCAAGTCTCTACTAGCTACAATGAGCAGTTCTTC
CDR3aa: CASSLQVSTSYNEQFF
v_gene: TRBV5-6
abundance: .
d_gene: .
j_gene: TRBJ2-1

CDR3nt: TGCGCCAGCAGCTTGACAGGGGGCCTGGGGCAGCCCCAGCATTTT
CDR3aa: CASSLTGGLGQPQHF
v_gene: TRBV5-1
abundance: .
d_gene: TRBD1
j_gene: TRBJ1-5

CDR3nt: TGTGCCAGCAGGTTACAGGGGGGCCCTACATCCTACAATGAGCAGTTCTTC
CDR3aa: CASRLQGGPTSYNEQFF
v_gene: TRBV27
abundance: .
d_gene: TRBD1
j_gene: TRBJ2-1

CDR3nt: TGCGCCAGCAGTGAGTCCCCGGGGTACACAGATACGCAGTATTTT
CDR3aa: CASSESPGYTDTQYF
v_gene: TRBV10-2
abundance: .
d_gene: .
j_gene: TRBJ2-3

CDR3nt: TGTGCCAGCTCACCACCGCGGGGGACCATTGAGCAGTACTTC
CDR3aa: CASSPPRGTIEQYF
v_gene: TRBV18
abundance: .
d_gene: TRBD2
j_gene: TRBJ2-7

CDR3nt: TGTGCCAGCAGCGAAGGACAGGGGCTGGAGACCCAGTACTTC
CDR3aa: CASSEGQGLETQYF
v_gene: TRBV7-2
abundance: .
d_gene: TRBD1
j_gene: TRBJ2-5

CDR3nt: TGTGCCAGCAGCCCAGGACAGGGAAGCACAGATACGCAGTATTTT
CDR3aa: CASSPGQGSTDTQYF
v_gene: TRBV11-3
abundance: .
d_gene: TRBD1
j_gene: TRBJ2-3

CDR3nt: TGTGCCTGGACTACGGGACTGACCAATGAGCAGTTCTTC
CDR3aa: CAWTTGLTNEQFF
v_gene: TRBV30
abundance: .
d_gene: .
j_gene: TRBJ2-1

CDR3nt: TGTGCCACCAGTGATTTTACTAGCGGGGCCAATGAGCAGTTCTTC
CDR3aa: CATSDFTSGANEQFF
v_gene: TRBV24-1
abundance: .
d_gene: TRBD2
j_gene: TRBJ2-1

CDR3nt: TGCGCCAGCAATCCGGGACAGGGCTCTGGCTACACCTTC
CDR3aa: CASNPGQGSGYTF
v_gene: TRBV5-1
abundance: .
d_gene: TRBD1
j_gene: TRBJ1-2

CDR3nt: TGTGCCATCAGTGAAAGGGGGGGTACGCAGTATTTT
CDR3aa: CAISERGGTQYF
v_gene: TRBV10-3
abundance: .
d_gene: .
j_gene: TRBJ2-3

CDR3nt: TGTGCCAGCAGCTTAGTTAGCGGGGTCTCCTACGAGCAGTACTTC
CDR3aa: CASSLVSGVSYEQYF
v_gene: TRBV7-9
abundance: .
d_gene: TRBD2
j_gene: TRBJ2-7

CDR3nt: TGTGCCAGCAGCTTAGCCGGGACAGGGTCAGATACGCAGTATTTT
CDR3aa: CASSLAGTGSDTQYF
v_gene: TRBV7-6
abundance: few
d_gene: TRBD1
j_gene: TRBJ2-3

CDR3nt: TGTGCCAGCGGGACAGATGGAAACACCATATATTTT
CDR3aa: CASGTDGNTIYF
v_gene: TRBV6-5
abundance: .
d_gene: TRBD1
j_gene: TRBJ1-3

CDR3nt: TGTGCCAGCAGCTTAAATGTCCAGGCGAATGAAAAACTGTTTTTT
CDR3aa: CASSLNVQANEKLFF
v_gene: TRBV7-6
abundance: .
d_gene: .
j_gene: TRBJ1-4

CDR3nt: TGTGCCAGCAGCTTAATGAGCCAGGGTGAGCAGTTCTTC
CDR3aa: CASSLMSQGEQFF
v_gene: TRBV7-3
abundance: .
d_gene: .
j_gene: TRBJ2-1

CDR3nt: TGTGCCAGCAGTGGGACTACAGTAGGTGAGCAGTTCTTC
CDR3aa: CASSGTTVGEQFF
v_gene: TRBV12-3/TRBV12-4
abundance: .
d_gene: TRBD2
j_gene: TRBJ2-1